Below are 24 T cell receptor beta chains sequenced from a single sample in a study of blood T cell repertoires in COVID-19 (dated by TCRdb to about 2020). To prepare the library, the immunoSEQ multiplex PCR assay was applied. Sourced from immuneACCESS, this table was stored by TCRdb with only in-frame sequences that have V and J called. A share of the clones is absent; for the studies checked, an unresolved V gene accounts for under half, and the remainder has no known explanation. The sample table contains more than 150,000 clones; only one count was recorded for nearly 80% of them. Over 13% of the sample goes to the ten largest clones. Sequenced input: PBMCs or T cells enriched from blood (not recorded which). The receptors originated from a man aged 60 to 69 who had been exposed to COVID-19.

The V gene is TRBV27, the J gene TRBJ1-4, with a possible D match to TRBD1 (6 bases). Germline assignment: CDR1 MNHEY and CDR2 SMNVEV (reference sequence). This CDR3 is built from 14 residues. Trimming took 2 bases from V and 8 from J, leaving 12 bases between them. CDR3 protein: CASSLPGQGEKLFF. In DNA, the CDR3 is TGTGCCAGCAGTTTACCAGGCCAGGGGGAAAAACTGTTTTTT.

This clone has a single count. This chain connects TRBV6-5 to TRBJ2-3, with a weak D call TRBD1 (5 bases). V lost 4 bases to trimming and J lost 0 bases, with 11 bases between them. This CDR3 is 15 amino acids long. Germline V gives CDR1 MNHEY, CDR2 SVGAGI. The CDR3 region has the DNA TGTGCCAGCAGTTCTTGGACACAAAGCACAGATACGCAGTATTTT. Protein sequence: CASSSWTQSTDTQYF.

This clone has only a few counts. CDR3 in DNA: TGCGCCAGCAGGTCCGGGGATGGCTACACCTTC. Translation: CASRSGDGYTF. This rearrangement joins TRBV5-1 to TRBJ1-2; D is unclear. V was pared by 5 bases and J by 6 bases, with 8 bases between. Germline V gene lookup returns CDR1 SGHRS and CDR2 YFSETQ. The CDR3 runs to 11 residues.

Concerning this clone itself: Compared with germline, one end of the junction differs, possibly owing to a read error. The chain uses TRBV5-5 and TRBJ2-5, with D possibly TRBD1 on 7 matching bases. Germline V gene data show CDR1 as SGHKS and CDR2 as YYEKEE (reference sequence). The length of the CDR3 is 15 residues. The CDR3 is CASSPAGTAQATQYF. The CDR3 DNA sequence: TGTGCCAGCAGCCCGGCGGGGACAGCCCAAGCGACCCAGTACTTC.

V is TRBV12-3 or TRBV12-4 and J is TRBJ1-5; 11 bases align to TRBD1. Trimming at V came to 5 bases and at J to 9 bases, leaving 3 bases not matched to a gene. CDR3 size: 13 residues. The CDR3 coding sequence is TGTGCCAGCAGTCCTGGGACAGGGGGGCCCCAGCATTTT. It encodes CASSPGTGGPQHF.

This clone has more than one count but fewer than ten. The rearrangement joins TRBV20-1 to TRBJ1-5; a weak D match, TRBD1 (6 bases). Trimming removed 3 bases from V and 6 bases from J, with 12 bases in between. CDR3 size: 13 residues. The germline V gene encodes CDR1 DFQATT and CDR2 SNEGSKA (reference sequence). CDR3 amino acids: CSASSGVGQPQHF. The CDR3 bases are TGCAGTGCTAGTTCAGGGGTGGGTCAGCCCCAGCATTTT.

The chain combines TRBV5-4 with TRBJ2-3; a weak D match, TRBD2 (6 bases). CDR1 and CDR2 (germline): SGHNT, YYREEE (reference sequence). The CDR3 is made up of 14 amino acids. V gave up 0 bases and J gave up 3 bases, with 8 bases separating them. CDR3 sequence: CASSLGLGTDTQYF. The CDR3 nucleotides read TGTGCCAGCAGCTTGGGACTAGGGACAGATACGCAGTATTTT.

This clone was counted at least ten times. The CDR3: CASSTDSYEKLFF. DNA for the CDR3: TGCGCCAGCAGCACCGACAGCTATGAAAAACTGTTTTTT. The chain recombines TRBV5-1 with TRBJ1-4; D perhaps matches TRBD1 (5 bases). CDR1 and CDR2 from the germline V gene are SGHRS and YFSETQ. The CDR3 has 13 amino acids. Deletions cut 4 bases from V and 6 bases from J, with 10 bases between.

The J gene is TRBJ1-5, the V gene TRBV6-1, with D possibly matching TRBD1 (5 bases). V dropped 3 bases and J dropped 2 bases, with 8 bases sitting between them. Germline V gene data show CDR1 as MNHNS and CDR2 as SASEGT. The CDR3 consists of 14 residues. The chain's CDR3 is CASSDRGGNQPQHF. In DNA, the CDR3 is TGTGCCAGCAGTGATAGGGGCGGCAATCAGCCCCAGCATTTT.

V usage is TRBV10-3 and J usage is TRBJ2-3; D is ambiguous. V lost 3 bases, J lost 3 bases, and 13 bases lay in between. Germline CDR1 ENHRY, CDR2 SYGVKD. The CDR3 is made up of 15 amino acids. This CDR3 reads CAISDAVKSTDTQYF. Written as DNA, the CDR3 is TGTGCCATCAGTGATGCGGTCAAGAGTACAGATACGCAGTATTTT.

The chain combines TRBV6-2 or TRBV6-3 with TRBJ1-2; TRBD1 is a possible D gene (5 bases). Deletions cut 4 bases from V and 2 bases from J, with 20 bases between. Germline V gives CDR1 MNHEY, CDR2 SVGEGT. The CDR3 is 17 amino acids. The chain's CDR3 is CASSWGGGSTVNYGYTF. As DNA, the CDR3 is TGTGCCAGCAGTTGGGGCGGGGGATCGACTGTAAACTATGGCTACACCTTC.

The chain joins TRBV19 to TRBJ1-1, with 7 bases lining up with TRBD1. With 4 bases clipped from V and 7 bases from J, the junction kept 3 bases outside the gene matches. Germline CDR1 is LNHDA and CDR2 is SQIVND (reference sequence). The CDR3 totals 12 residues. In DNA, the CDR3 is TGTGCCAGTAGTACGACAGGGATTGAAGCTTTCTTT. This translates into CASSTTGIEAFF.

This clone was recorded only once. CDR3 residues: CASSARNSRGYTF. DNA for the CDR3: TGTGCCAGCAGTGCCCGTAACTCTAGGGGCTACACCTTC. The chain links TRBV2 to TRBJ1-2; D gene ambiguous. The CDR3 is 13 amino acids. Germline lookup yields CDR1 SNHLY and CDR2 FYNNEI. The V gene lost 4 bases and the J gene lost 8 bases, with 14 bases spanning the gap.

The V call is TRBV10-2, the J call TRBJ1-2; a weak D match, TRBD1 (6 bases). V lost 0 bases to trimming and J lost 4 bases, with 12 bases between them. This CDR3 is 15 amino acids long. The germline gives CDR1 WSHSY, CDR2 SAAADI. The CDR3 reads CASSESQGPFYGYTF. The CDR3 DNA reads as TGCGCCAGCAGTGAGTCCCAGGGGCCATTCTATGGCTACACCTTC.

The V and J genes are TRBV7-9 and TRBJ2-7, with 8 bases that match TRBD2. This CDR3 contains 16 residues. From germline, CDR1 is SEHNR and CDR2 FQNEAQ (reference sequence). Trimming removed 6 bases from V and 5 bases from J; junction bases left unmatched: 15. DNA for the CDR3: TGTGCCAGCAGTCCGCCCCCAACGGGAGGGCCTCACGAGCAGTACTTC. Protein: CASSPPPTGGPHEQYF.

The gene calls are TRBV2 and TRBJ1-2, with 8 bases lining up with TRBD1. V lost 5 bases, J lost 7 bases, and 3 bases stayed unmatched. CDR1 and CDR2 from the germline V gene are SNHLY and FYNNEI. This CDR3 spans 12 amino acids. The CDR3 protein is CASSQGAVGYTF. The CDR3 DNA reads TGTGCCAGCAGTCAGGGGGCGGTTGGCTACACCTTC. The whole variable domain, remainder taken from reference TRBV2 and TRBJ1-2, is EPEVTQTPSHQVTQMGQEVILRCVPISNHLYFYWYRQILGQKVEFLVSFYNNEISEKSEIFDDQFSVERPDGSNFTLKIRSTKLEDSAMYFCASSQGAVGYTFGSGTRLTVV.

This clone has at least ten counts. The chain employs TRBV2 and TRBJ2-6; 9 bases match TRBD1. CDR3 length: 18 residues. V trimming: 6 bases; J trimming: 4 bases; junction bases outside the gene matches: 13. Germline V gives CDR1 SNHLY, CDR2 FYNNEI. The CDR3 loop is CASSSLTGGAAGANVLTF. The DNA of the CDR3 is TGTGCCAGCAGCTCCTTAACAGGGGGCGCAGCCGGGGCCAACGTCCTGACTTTC.

The chain links TRBV29-1 to TRBJ1-2; TRBD1 agrees at 7 bases. Germline V gene lookup returns CDR1 SQVTM and CDR2 ANQGSEA. The CDR3 totals 12 residues. J was trimmed by 8 bases and V by 6 bases; bases with no gene match: 9. CDR3 sequence: CSVGTGVSGYTF. CDR3 DNA sequence: TGCAGCGTGGGCACAGGGGTTAGCGGCTACACCTTC.

The chain recombines TRBV6-2 or TRBV6-3 with TRBJ1-2, with a tentative D call TRBD1 (5 bases). The V end lost 3 bases, the J end lost 8 bases, and 19 bases lay between the germline ends. CDR3 length: 15 amino acids. In germline, CDR1 is MNHEY, CDR2 SVGEGT. The CDR3 coding sequence is TGTGCCAGCAGTTATGGATGGGGGGTCACGGAGGGCTACACCTTC. Its protein product is CASSYGWGVTEGYTF.

V is TRBV6-5 and J is TRBJ2-1, with a weak D call TRBD1 (6 bases). V gave up 6 bases and J gave up 2 bases, with 14 bases separating them. Germline V gives CDR1 MNHEY, CDR2 SVGAGI. The CDR3 runs to 15 residues. Here the CDR3 DNA reads TGTGCCAGCAGCAAAGGGGGTCTAGCCTACAATGAGCAGTTCTTC. It is translated as CASSKGGLAYNEQFF.

This clone is a singleton in its sample. This chain connects TRBV3-1 (or the pseudogene TRBV3-2) to TRBJ2-7; the match to TRBD1 covers 7 bases. The CDR3 has 15 amino acids. In germline, CDR1 is LGHDT, CDR2 YNNKEL (reference sequence). Trimming removed 4 bases from V and 4 bases from J; junction bases left unmatched: 10. CDR3 protein: CASSRATGADYEQYF. CDR3 DNA: TGTGCCAGCAGCCGAGCTACAGGGGCAGATTACGAGCAGTACTTC.

CDR3 sequence reads: CASTYSLSGQPQHF. The DNA for the CDR3 is TGTGCCAGCACATACAGTTTAAGTGGTCAGCCCCAGCATTTT. The chain uses TRBV6-5 and TRBJ1-5; D not resolved. This CDR3 region has 14 residues. The germline V and J ends were trimmed by 7 bases and 6 bases, with 16 bases remaining between them. Germline CDR1 and CDR2: MNHEY and SVGAGI.

The rearrangement joins TRBV5-1 to TRBJ2-7, with 9 bases matching TRBD2. Germline CDR1 SGHRS, CDR2 YFSETQ. The CDR3 covers 13 residues. Trimming removed 5 bases from V and 6 bases from J; junction bases left unmatched: 6. Here the CDR3 reads CASREREDSEQYF. CDR3 nucleotide sequence: TGCGCCAGCAGGGAGCGGGAGGATAGCGAGCAGTACTTC.

The chain combines TRBV5-5 with TRBJ2-7, with D perhaps TRBD1 (5 bases). This CDR3 has 15 amino acids. V lost 3 bases, J lost 2 bases, and 15 bases lay in between. CDR1 SGHKS and CDR2 YYEKEE come from the germline V gene (reference sequence). CDR3 protein: CASSSPGKGTYEQYF. CDR3 DNA sequence: TGTGCCAGCAGCTCTCCCGGTAAGGGGACCTACGAGCAGTACTTC.